This T cell receptor beta chain was recorded in a study of chemoradiotherapy in HPV16-positive cancers. The method was immunoSEQ multiplex PCR; TCRdb's version includes in-frame clones alone and lacks a portion of them. Of 7,000 or so clones detected, 85% to 90% appear once; the ten largest clones hold approximately 3.7%. General study results and limits: Candidate HPV-specific clones and E7-related TCR motifs grew in tumor during treatment.

Looked up from germline, CDR1 is MNHEY and CDR2 is SMNVEV (reference sequence). V gave up 2 bases and J gave up 1 base; unmatched junction bases: 3. The CDR3 consists of 16 residues. To note about this clone: The antigen is not known.

The chain employs TRBV27 and TRBJ2-2; 8 nucleotides align to TRBD2. The source of this sequence is a human donor with HPV-associated anogenital cancer. The sample was acquired from a patient who underwent chemoradiotherapy. The CDR3 sequence is CASSLRLAGNTGELFF. CDR3 in DNA: TGTGCCAGCAGTTTAAGGCTAGCGGGGAACACCGGGGAGCTGTTTTTT.